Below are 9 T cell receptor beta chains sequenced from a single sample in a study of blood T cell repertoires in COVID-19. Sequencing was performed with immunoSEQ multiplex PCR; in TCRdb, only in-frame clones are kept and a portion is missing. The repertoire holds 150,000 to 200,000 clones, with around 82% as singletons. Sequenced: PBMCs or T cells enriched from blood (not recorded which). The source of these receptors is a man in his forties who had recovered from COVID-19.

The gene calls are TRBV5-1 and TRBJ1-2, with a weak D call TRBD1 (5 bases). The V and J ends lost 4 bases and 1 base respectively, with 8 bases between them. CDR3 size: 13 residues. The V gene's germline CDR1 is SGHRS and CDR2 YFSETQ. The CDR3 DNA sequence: TGCGCCAGCAGCATACAGGATAACTATGGCTACACCTTC. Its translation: CASSIQDNYGYTF.

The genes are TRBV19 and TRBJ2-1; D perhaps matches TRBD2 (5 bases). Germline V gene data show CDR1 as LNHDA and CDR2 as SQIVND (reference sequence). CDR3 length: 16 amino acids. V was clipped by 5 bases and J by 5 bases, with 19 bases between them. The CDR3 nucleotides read TGTGCCAGTAGTGGTTGGACTCCTCCAGAAGACAATGAGCAGTTCTTC. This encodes CASSGWTPPEDNEQFF.

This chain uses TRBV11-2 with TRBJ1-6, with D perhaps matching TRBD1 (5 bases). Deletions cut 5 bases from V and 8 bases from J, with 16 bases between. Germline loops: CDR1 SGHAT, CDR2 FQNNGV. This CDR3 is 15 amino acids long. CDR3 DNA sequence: TGTGCCAGCAGCCCGCGGGACGGGTCACATTCACCCCTCCACTTT. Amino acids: CASSPRDGSHSPLHF.

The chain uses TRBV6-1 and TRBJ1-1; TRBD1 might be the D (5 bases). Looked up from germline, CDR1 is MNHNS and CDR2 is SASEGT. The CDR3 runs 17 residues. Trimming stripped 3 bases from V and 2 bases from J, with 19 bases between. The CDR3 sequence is CASSEAGWFKENTEAFF. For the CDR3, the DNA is TGTGCCAGCAGTGAGGCAGGGTGGTTTAAGGAAAACACTGAAGCTTTCTTT.

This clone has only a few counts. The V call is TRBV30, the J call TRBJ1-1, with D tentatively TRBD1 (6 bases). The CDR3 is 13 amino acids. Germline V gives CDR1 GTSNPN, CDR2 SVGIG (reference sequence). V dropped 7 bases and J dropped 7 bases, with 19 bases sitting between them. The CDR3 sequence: CALVDRRGFEAFF. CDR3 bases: TGTGCCTTAGTCGACAGGAGAGGATTTGAAGCTTTCTTT.

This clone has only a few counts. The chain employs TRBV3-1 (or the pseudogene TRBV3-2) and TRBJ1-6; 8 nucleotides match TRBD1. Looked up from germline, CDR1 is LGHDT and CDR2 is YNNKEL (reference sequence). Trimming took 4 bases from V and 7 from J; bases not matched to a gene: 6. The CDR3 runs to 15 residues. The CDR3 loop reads CASSPGQGGNSPLHF. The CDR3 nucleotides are TGTGCCAGCAGCCCCGGACAGGGAGGAAATTCACCCCTCCACTTT.

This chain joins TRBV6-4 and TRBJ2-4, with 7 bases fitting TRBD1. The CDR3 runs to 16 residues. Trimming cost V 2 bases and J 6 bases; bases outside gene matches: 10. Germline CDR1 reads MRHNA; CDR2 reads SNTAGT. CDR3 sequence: CASSDKLTGPRNIQYF. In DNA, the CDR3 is TGTGCCAGCAGTGACAAGCTGACAGGGCCTAGAAACATTCAGTACTTC.

The CDR3: CASSLLASSYNEQFF. The CDR3 DNA reads TGTGCCAGCAGCTTGCTAGCGAGCTCCTACAATGAGCAGTTCTTC. This chain uses TRBV7-3 with TRBJ2-1, with D possibly being TRBD2 (6 bases). Trimming took off 3 bases at V and 0 bases at J, with 9 bases between the two ends. The CDR3 is 15 residues long. Germline V lookup: CDR1 SGHTA, CDR2 FQGTGA. Drawing the rest from reference TRBV7-3 and TRBJ2-1, the complete variable domain is GAGVSQTPSNKVTEKGKYVELRCDPISGHTALYWYRQSLGQGPEFLIYFQGTGAADDSGLPNDRFFAVRPEGSVSTLKIQRTERGDSAVYLCASSLLASSYNEQFFGPGTRLTVL.

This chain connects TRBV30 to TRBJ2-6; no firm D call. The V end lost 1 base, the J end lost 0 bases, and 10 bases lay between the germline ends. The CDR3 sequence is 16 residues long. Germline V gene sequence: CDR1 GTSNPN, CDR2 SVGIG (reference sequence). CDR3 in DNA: TGTGCCTGGAGTGGTTCTCGGTACTCTGGGGCCAACGTCCTGACTTTC. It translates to CAWSGSRYSGANVLTF.